These 7 T cell receptor beta chains were all obtained from the same sample, sequenced in a study of blood T cell repertoires in COVID-19. Method: immunoSEQ multiplex PCR; TCRdb's copy keeps in-frame clones and lacks some. Of about 240,000 clones listed, roughly four fifths are singletons. Source material: peripheral blood. The receptors originated from a woman over 75 with acute or convalescent COVID-19.

The gene calls are TRBV6-1 and TRBJ1-2; D is undetermined. The CDR3 contains 13 residues. The germline gives CDR1 MNHNS, CDR2 SASEGT. V lost 2 bases, J lost 4 bases, and 8 bases lay in between. The CDR3: CASSESGGYGYTF. CDR3 DNA sequence: TGTGCCAGCAGTGAAAGCGGTGGCTATGGCTACACCTTC.

The gene calls are TRBV2 and TRBJ2-3; D gene uncertain. CDR3 length: 16 residues. V was clipped by 1 base and J by 0 bases, with 11 bases between them. CDR1 and CDR2 (germline): SNHLY, FYNNEI. CDR3 sequence (DNA): TGTGCCAGCAGTGAAGAGATGGGCCGGAGCACAGATACGCAGTATTTT. It encodes CASSEEMGRSTDTQYF.

This clone was detected only a few times. The limits of the CDR3 on the DNA are not certain, so only TCRdb's listed CDR3 is given. The chain combines TRBV6-1 with TRBJ1-2; the table names TRBD1, a call not compared with the DNA. The CDR3 has 13 residues if both end residues are counted. Germline V gene sequence: CDR1 MNHNS, CDR2 SASEGT. CDR3 residues: CASSESYWGWGTF.

The chain is built from TRBV2 and TRBJ1-1; TRBD1 aligns across 8 bases. This CDR3 is built from 14 residues. The V segment lost 7 bases and the J segment 4 bases; nucleotides outside the gene matches: 8. Per the germline V gene, CDR1 is SNHLY and CDR2 is FYNNEI. The CDR3 DNA reads TGTGCCAGCAAAGGGACGGACAGGGCCACTGAAGCTTTCTTT. Protein: CASKGTDRATEAFF. Variable domain in full (rest from reference TRBV2 and TRBJ1-1): EPEVTQTPSHQVTQMGQEVILRCVPISNHLYFYWYRQILGQKVEFLVSFYNNEISEKSEIFDDQFSVERPDGSNFTLKIRSTKLEDSAMYFCASKGTDRATEAFFGQGTRLTVV.

Only a few counts were recorded for this clone. J is TRBJ1-1 and V is TRBV12-3 or TRBV12-4; 7 bases are a match to TRBD1. Trimming took 5 bases from V and 4 from J; bases not matched to a gene: 4. The CDR3 length is 13 residues. CDR3 nucleotide sequence: TGTGCCAGCAGTCCGGGGACAGTCACTGAAGCTTTCTTT. Encoded protein: CASSPGTVTEAFF.

The chain uses TRBV28 and TRBJ2-7, with TRBD2 as a possible D gene (5 bases). V lost 6 bases, J lost 0 bases, and 15 bases lay in between. Germline V CDR1 and CDR2: MDHEN, SYDVKM. This CDR3 region has 15 residues. The CDR3 DNA reads as TGTGCCAGCAGCCTACCCGGGGTCGCCTCCTACGAGCAGTACTTC. Its translation is CASSLPGVASYEQYF.

The V call is TRBV28, the J call TRBJ2-7; D uncertain. Germline V gene lookup returns CDR1 MDHEN and CDR2 SYDVKM. The CDR3 has 13 residues. Trimming left V 5 bases short and J 5 bases short, with 13 bases between. CDR3 in DNA: TGTGCCAGCAGTCTAGGATCTTGGCACGAGCAGTACTTC. This translates into CASSLGSWHEQYF. Based on the CDR3 plus reference TRBV28 and TRBJ2-7, the full variable domain is DVKVTQSSRYLVKRTGEKVFLECVQDMDHENMFWYRQDPGLGLRLIYFSYDVKMKEKGDIPEGYSVSREKKERFSLILESASTNQTSMYLCASSLGSWHEQYFGPGTRLTVT.